The 30 T cell receptor beta chains given below trace back to one sample, sequenced in a study of PD-1 blockade in classical Hodgkin lymphoma. Repertoires were generated with immunoSEQ multiplex PCR, while TCRdb's copy carries only in-frame clones and drops some. This table holds 45,000 to 55,000 clones, approximately 73% found once. Patients all relapsed after autologous stem cell transplantation, and there was variation in brentuximab vedotin exposure. The material sequenced was peripheral blood mononuclear cells (PBMCs), taken before the second cycle of nivolumab. Receptors originate from a human donor with classical Hodgkin lymphoma.

The V gene is TRBV7-9, the J gene TRBJ2-1, with 13 bases identical to TRBD2. CDR1 SEHNR and CDR2 FQNEAQ come from the germline V gene (reference sequence). The CDR3 runs 15 residues. V shed 4 bases and J 5 bases; nucleotides not matched to a gene: 2. This CDR3 reads CASSWTSGSNNEQFF. Written as DNA, the CDR3 is TGTGCCAGCAGCTGGACTAGCGGGAGTAACAATGAGCAGTTCTTC.

This clone was recorded a few times. V gene TRBV12-2 combines with J gene TRBJ1-5; TRBD1 is the table's D call, not checked against the DNA. TRBV12-2 is classified as a pseudogene. The CDR3 is 17 residues long. CDR3: CASRRGGVTHSNQPQHF. The CDR3 DNA sequence: TGTGCAAGCCGGCGAGGGGGCGTGACTCATAGCAATCAGCCCCAGCATTTT.

The count of this clone is one. V gene TRBV6-5 combines with J gene TRBJ1-4; the match to TRBD1 covers 11 bases. Germline lookup yields CDR1 MNHEY and CDR2 SVGAGI. The V segment lost 6 bases and the J segment 7 bases; nucleotides outside the gene matches: 4. This CDR3 is built from 14 residues. The CDR3: CASRTGTGGEKLFF. The DNA of the CDR3 is TGTGCCAGCAGGACCGGGACAGGGGGTGAAAAACTGTTTTTT.

The V and J genes are TRBV6-1 and TRBJ1-1; weak D call: TRBD1 (6 bases). CDR3 size: 14 residues. Germline loops: CDR1 MNHNS, CDR2 SASEGT. V was clipped by 4 bases and J by 5 bases, with 14 bases between them. CDR3 in amino acids: CASSGWGAGTEAFF. In nucleotides, the CDR3 is TGTGCCAGCAGTGGTTGGGGGGCCGGAACTGAAGCTTTCTTT.

This rearrangement joins TRBV5-1 to TRBJ1-5; 7 bases fit TRBD1. The germline CDR1 and CDR2 sequences are SGHRS and YFSETQ. Trimming took 6 bases from V and 5 from J; bases not matched to a gene: 11. The CDR3 has 15 residues. CDR3 sequence: CASTVGQQGDQPQHF. The DNA for the CDR3 is TGCGCCAGCACCGTGGGACAGCAAGGGGATCAGCCCCAGCATTTT.

This clone has only a few counts. This chain connects TRBV6-1 to TRBJ1-1; 9 bases map to TRBD1. V shed 2 bases and J 2 bases; nucleotides not matched to a gene: 3. This CDR3 is 15 amino acids long. Germline CDR1 reads MNHNS; CDR2 reads SASEGT. The CDR3, as DNA: TGTGCCAGCAGTGAAAGGGGACAGGGAAACACTGAAGCTTTCTTT. This translates into CASSERGQGNTEAFF.

The rearrangement uses TRBV7-9 and TRBJ2-5; 13 bases align to TRBD2. V shed 0 bases and J 5 bases; nucleotides not matched to a gene: 3. The germline gives CDR1 SEHNR, CDR2 FQNEAQ (reference sequence). This CDR3 has 16 residues. CDR3 protein: CASSLAGTSGTETQYF. The CDR3 DNA sequence: TGTGCCAGCAGCTTAGCGGGGACTAGCGGGACGGAGACCCAGTACTTC.

This rearrangement joins TRBV9 to TRBJ2-7; a weak D match, TRBD1 (6 bases). V lost 4 bases to trimming and J lost 0 bases, with 14 bases between them. Germline loops: CDR1 SGDLS, CDR2 YYNGEE. The CDR3 consists of 15 residues. CDR3 amino acids: CASSTGTQSSYEQYF. The CDR3 bases are TGTGCCAGCAGCACCGGGACACAGAGCTCCTACGAGCAGTACTTC.

The CDR3, as DNA: TGTGCCAGCTCACCACCTCTAGCGGGAGGAAGCTATGAGCAGTTCTTC. Its translation is CASSPPLAGGSYEQFF. The chain has TRBV18 and TRBJ2-1, with 11 positions matching TRBD2. The V gene's germline CDR1 is KGHSH and CDR2 LQKENI. Losses at the gene ends were 0 bases for V and 8 bases for J; bases not matched to a gene: 6. This CDR3 has 16 residues. Combining the CDR3 with reference TRBV18 and TRBJ2-1 gives the whole variable domain NAGVMQNPRHLVRRRGQEARLRCSPMKGHSHVYWYRQLPEEGLKFMVYLQKENIIDESGMPKERFSAEFPKEGPSILRIQQVVRGDSAAYFCASSPPLAGGSYEQFFGPGTRLTVL.

This clone has just a few counts. The V call is TRBV25-1, the J call TRBJ1-2; the D gene is possibly TRBD1 (5 bases). Germline CDR1 and CDR2: MGHDK and SYGVNS. The CDR3 runs to 16 residues. V was clipped by 0 bases and J by 4 bases, with 15 bases between them. As DNA, the CDR3 is TGTGCCAGCAGTGAATATCGAGGTTCTGGGGGCTATGGCTACACCTTC. Amino acid sequence: CASSEYRGSGGYGYTF.

The sample holds a few counts of this clone. The chain uses TRBV5-1 and TRBJ2-3; weak D call: TRBD2 (6 bases). The CDR3 has 17 amino acids. The V end lost 1 base, the J end lost 0 bases, and 15 bases lay between the germline ends. The V gene's germline CDR1 is SGHRS and CDR2 YFSETQ. The CDR3 protein is CASSLRGLGASTDTQYF. CDR3 DNA: TGCGCCAGCAGCTTGCGGGGGTTGGGCGCCAGCACAGATACGCAGTATTTT.

The chain links TRBV6-5 to TRBJ1-4; D not resolved. The germline V gene has CDR1 MNHEY and CDR2 SVGAGI. This CDR3 is 15 amino acids long. Trimming cost V 2 bases and J 13 bases, with 20 bases left between them. The CDR3 DNA is TGTGCCAGCAGTTACGGGCCCTCCGAGTTCAGGAGACTGTTTTTT. Amino acid sequence: CASSYGPSEFRRLFF.

The rearrangement joins TRBV27 to TRBJ2-7; D gene uncertain. Trimming cost V 4 bases and J 1 base, with 8 bases left between them. The CDR3 has 13 residues. CDR1 MNHEY and CDR2 SMNVEV come from the germline V gene (reference sequence). CDR3 nucleotide sequence: TGTGCCAGCAGTTCAGTACCGTCCTACGAGCAGTACTTC. The encoded protein is CASSSVPSYEQYF.

The rearrangement uses TRBV7-6 and TRBJ2-2; 9 bases agree with TRBD2. V shed 1 base, J shed 7 bases, and the junction held 10 bases outside the gene matches. Germline CDR1 SGHVS, CDR2 FNYEAQ. This CDR3 contains 17 residues. Here the CDR3 reads CASSLVGLAGPGGELFF. CDR3 in DNA: TGTGCCAGCAGCTTAGTGGGGCTAGCGGGACCCGGCGGGGAGCTGTTTTTT.

The chain recombines TRBV7-9 with TRBJ1-1; D call uncertain. The ends were cut back, 1 base at V and 4 bases at J, with 10 bases in the middle. CDR3 length equals 14 residues. From germline, CDR1 is SEHNR and CDR2 FQNEAQ (reference sequence). Here the CDR3 reads CASSLVPGPTEAFF. For the CDR3, the DNA is TGTGCCAGCAGCTTAGTACCGGGCCCCACTGAAGCTTTCTTT.

The J gene is TRBJ1-4, the V gene TRBV6-6; D is unclear. The CDR3 extends over 15 amino acids. Trimming stripped 0 bases from V and 8 bases from J, with 13 bases between. CDR1 and CDR2 from the germline V gene are MNHNY and SVGAGI (reference sequence). The CDR3 DNA follows: TGTGCCAGCAGTTACTCCCCACCAAACGGGGAAAAACTGTTTTTT. Amino acid sequence: CASSYSPPNGEKLFF.

The genes are TRBV11-2 and TRBJ2-7; D perhaps matches TRBD1 (7 bases). The V end was cut by 3 bases, the J end by 5 bases, with 14 bases between. From germline, CDR1 is SGHAT and CDR2 FQNNGV. This CDR3 is 14 amino acids long. Here the CDR3 reads CASSLEGAFNEQYF. CDR3 coding DNA: TGTGCCAGCAGCTTGGAGGGGGCGTTCAACGAGCAGTACTTC. The full variable domain, rest sourced from reference TRBV11-2 and TRBJ2-7, is EAGVAQSPRYKIIEKRQSVAFWCNPISGHATLYWYQQILGQGPKLLIQFQNNGVVDDSQLPKDRFSAERLKGVDSTLKIQPAKLEDSAVYLCASSLEGAFNEQYFGPGTRLTVT.

This rearrangement joins TRBV19 to TRBJ2-1; D perhaps matches TRBD1 (8 bases). Germline lookup yields CDR1 LNHDA and CDR2 SQIVND (reference sequence). This CDR3 is 19 amino acids long. V lost 5 bases, J lost 7 bases, and 30 bases lay in between. The CDR3 spells CASSPTGGEGPQALNEQFF. The CDR3 DNA follows: TGTGCCAGTAGTCCAACAGGGGGGGAGGGACCCCAGGCTCTGAATGAGCAGTTCTTC.

The chain employs TRBV7-2 and TRBJ2-3; 7 nucleotides line up with TRBD2. Trimming removed 5 bases from V and 1 base from J; junction bases left unmatched: 6. The CDR3 is 15 amino acids. Germline V lookup: CDR1 SGHTA, CDR2 FQGNSA. CDR3 sequence reads: CASSGRAVGTDTQYF. The CDR3 DNA reads as TGTGCCAGCAGCGGGAGGGCAGTAGGCACAGATACGCAGTATTTT.

The gene calls are TRBV6-5 and TRBJ2-7; tentative D call: TRBD1 (6 bases). This CDR3 has 14 residues. Trimming shortened V by 2 bases and J by 2 bases, and 10 bases separated the two germline ends. Germline V gives CDR1 MNHEY, CDR2 SVGAGI. CDR3 DNA: TGTGCCAGCAGTTACGAACAGGGAACCTACGAGCAGTACTTC. It is translated as CASSYEQGTYEQYF.

This chain links TRBV27 with TRBJ1-2; D is uncertain. The CDR3 is 15 residues long. The ends were cut back, 6 bases at V and 4 bases at J, with 18 bases in the middle. Germline V gives CDR1 MNHEY, CDR2 SMNVEV (reference sequence). The CDR3 loop is CASRRSPEPGYGYTF. DNA of the CDR3: TGTGCCAGCAGGCGAAGTCCCGAGCCAGGCTATGGCTACACCTTC.

This chain uses TRBV6-1 with TRBJ1-5; D remains unclear. V shed 1 base and J shed 0 bases, with 7 bases lying between them. Germline lookup yields CDR1 MNHNS and CDR2 SASEGT. The CDR3 totals 15 residues. The CDR3 region is CASSEGYYSNQPQHF. The DNA for the CDR3 is TGTGCCAGCAGTGAAGGATACTATAGCAATCAGCCCCAGCATTTT.

This clone has more than one count but fewer than ten. This chain uses TRBV7-3 with TRBJ2-7; weak D call: TRBD2 (5 bases). Trimming left V 2 bases short and J 6 bases short, with 17 bases between. The CDR3 spans 15 residues. Germline CDR1 and CDR2: SGHTA and FQGTGA. CDR3 protein: CASSLGAPTSSEQYF. DNA for the CDR3: TGTGCCAGCAGCTTAGGTGCCCCCACTAGTTCCGAGCAGTACTTC. Looking up the rest from reference TRBV7-3 and TRBJ2-7 gives the full variable domain: GAGVSQTPSNKVTEKGKYVELRCDPISGHTALYWYRQSLGQGPEFLIYFQGTGAADDSGLPNDRFFAVRPEGSVSTLKIQRTERGDSAVYLCASSLGAPTSSEQYFGPGTRLTVT.

The V and J genes are TRBV30 and TRBJ1-2; 9 nucleotides align to TRBD1. This CDR3 has 14 residues. V was clipped by 2 bases and J by 2 bases; unmatched bases: 3. The germline V gene has CDR1 GTSNPN and CDR2 SVGIG (reference sequence). CDR3 sequence: CAWSQGTGNYGYTF. The CDR3, as DNA: TGTGCCTGGAGTCAGGGGACAGGGAACTATGGCTACACCTTC.

V usage is TRBV29-1 and J usage is TRBJ2-7; TRBD1 is a possible D gene (6 bases). V was clipped by 5 bases and J by 6 bases, with 14 bases between them. This CDR3 is 12 amino acids long. The germline V gene has CDR1 SQVTM and CDR2 ANQGSEA. In DNA, the CDR3 is TGCAGCGTTCAGGGGCTCTCGGGCGAGCAGTACTTC. Its translation: CSVQGLSGEQYF.

V and J are TRBV10-3 and TRBJ2-1; a possible D gene is TRBD2 (6 bases). Trimming pared 2 bases from V and 8 bases from J, leaving 13 bases between. Germline V gives CDR1 ENHRY, CDR2 SYGVKD. This CDR3 is 14 amino acids long. The CDR3 coding sequence is TGTGCCATCAGTGAGGGGGGACTCCTGGATGAGCAGTTCTTC. It yields the protein CAISEGGLLDEQFF.

About this clone itself: Other DNA sequences in this sample translate to the same CDR3. The rearrangement uses TRBV6-6 and TRBJ2-7; 8 nucleotides agree with TRBD1. The CDR3 covers 14 residues. From germline, CDR1 is MNHNY and CDR2 SVGAGI (reference sequence). The V segment lost 3 bases and the J segment 3 bases; nucleotides outside the gene matches: 4. The chain's CDR3 is CASSYSGQGYEQYF. In nucleotides, the CDR3 is TGTGCCAGCAGTTATTCAGGACAGGGCTACGAGCAGTACTTC.

The chain combines TRBV6-1 with TRBJ2-3; the D call may be TRBD1 or TRBD2 (5 bases each). This CDR3 spans 14 amino acids. The V end lost 3 bases, the J end lost 3 bases, and 10 bases lay between the germline ends. Germline V gene lookup returns CDR1 MNHNS and CDR2 SASEGT. The CDR3 nucleotides read TGTGCCAGCAGTGAGAGGGACGAAACAGATACGCAGTATTTT. It specifies CASSERDETDTQYF.

The V gene is TRBV28, the J gene TRBJ2-3; 13 nucleotides match TRBD2. The length of the CDR3 is 18 residues. V was pared by 6 bases and J by 0 bases, with 9 bases of the junction left unmatched. CDR1 is MDHEN, CDR2 SYDVKM, per germline. The CDR3 reads CASRQGLAGPKSTDTQYF. CDR3 sequence (DNA): TGTGCCAGCAGGCAGGGACTAGCGGGACCCAAAAGCACAGATACGCAGTATTTT. The full variable domain, its missing parts supplied by reference TRBV28 and TRBJ2-3, is DVKVTQSSRYLVKRTGEKVFLECVQDMDHENMFWYRQDPGLGLRLIYFSYDVKMKEKGDIPEGYSVSREKKERFSLILESASTNQTSMYLCASRQGLAGPKSTDTQYFGPGTRLTVL.

The rearrangement joins TRBV10-2 to TRBJ2-3; possibly TRBD2 for D (6 bases). Germline-derived CDR1 and CDR2 are WSHSY and SAAADI. V was trimmed by 5 bases and J by 7 bases, leaving 16 bases between them. The CDR3 sequence is 14 residues long. CDR3 coding DNA: TGCGCCAGCAGTCCCTCGGGTAGCGGCTATACGCAGTATTTT. It is translated as CASSPSGSGYTQYF.